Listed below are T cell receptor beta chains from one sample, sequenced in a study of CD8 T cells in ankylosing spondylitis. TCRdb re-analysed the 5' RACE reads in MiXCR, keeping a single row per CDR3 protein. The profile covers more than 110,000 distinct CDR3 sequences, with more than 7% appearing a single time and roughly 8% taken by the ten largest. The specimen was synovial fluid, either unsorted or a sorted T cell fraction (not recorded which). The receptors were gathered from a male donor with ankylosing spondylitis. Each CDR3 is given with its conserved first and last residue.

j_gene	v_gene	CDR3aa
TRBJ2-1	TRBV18	CASSMDREGEQFF
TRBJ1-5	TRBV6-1	CASNRAGQPQHF
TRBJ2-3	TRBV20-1	CSAPGESSTDTQYF
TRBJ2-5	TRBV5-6	CASSLGVPSQETQYF
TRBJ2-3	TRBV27	CASSLKGPEYTQYF
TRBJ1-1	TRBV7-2	CASSLLQDTEAFF
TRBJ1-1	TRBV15	CATSRVGGGEAFF
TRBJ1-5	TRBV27	CASSRDLWGQPQHF
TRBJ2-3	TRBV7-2	CASSLLGQNTDTQYF
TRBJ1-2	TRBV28	CASSVLAAGRDYGYTF
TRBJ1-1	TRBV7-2	CASSWGGTEAFF
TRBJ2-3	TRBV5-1	CASSPLAGEEDTQYF
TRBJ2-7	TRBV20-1	CSAPDTYEQYF
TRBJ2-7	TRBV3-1	CASSYGLAGLYEQYF
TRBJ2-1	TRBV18	CASSPLAGGPREQFF
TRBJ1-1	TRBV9	CASSVGGAVNTEAFF
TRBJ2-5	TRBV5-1	CASSLKGETQYF
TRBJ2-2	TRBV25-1	CASTRNTGELFF
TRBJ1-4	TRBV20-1	CSAPRDRNNEKLFF
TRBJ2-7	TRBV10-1	CASSESRPGPYEQYF
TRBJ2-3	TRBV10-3	CAISDGTSGRARSTDTQYF
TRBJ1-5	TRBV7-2	CASVAGALNQPQHF
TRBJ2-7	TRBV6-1	CASGKDWERGEQYF
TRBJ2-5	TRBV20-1	CSAVVRETQYF
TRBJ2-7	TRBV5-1	CASSLAGQGWYEQYF
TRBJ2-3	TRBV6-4	CASGTRKSDTQYF
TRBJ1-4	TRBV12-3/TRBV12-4	CAISFRFRDRVGADEKLFF
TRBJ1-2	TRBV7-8	CASSESVNYGYTF
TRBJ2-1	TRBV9	CASSPRGGQNEQFF
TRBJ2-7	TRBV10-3	CAIARKGDEQYF
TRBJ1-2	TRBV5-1	CASSRTADGYTF
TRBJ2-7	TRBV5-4	CASSSQGGESYEQYF
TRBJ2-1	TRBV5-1	CASSSGSSYNEQFF
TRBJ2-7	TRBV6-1	CASSQRQGVYEQYF
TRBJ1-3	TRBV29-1	CSVADRGVGNTIYF
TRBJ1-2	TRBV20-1	CSARGDGLHGYTF
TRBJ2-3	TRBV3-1	CASSPGLAGTRGTQYF